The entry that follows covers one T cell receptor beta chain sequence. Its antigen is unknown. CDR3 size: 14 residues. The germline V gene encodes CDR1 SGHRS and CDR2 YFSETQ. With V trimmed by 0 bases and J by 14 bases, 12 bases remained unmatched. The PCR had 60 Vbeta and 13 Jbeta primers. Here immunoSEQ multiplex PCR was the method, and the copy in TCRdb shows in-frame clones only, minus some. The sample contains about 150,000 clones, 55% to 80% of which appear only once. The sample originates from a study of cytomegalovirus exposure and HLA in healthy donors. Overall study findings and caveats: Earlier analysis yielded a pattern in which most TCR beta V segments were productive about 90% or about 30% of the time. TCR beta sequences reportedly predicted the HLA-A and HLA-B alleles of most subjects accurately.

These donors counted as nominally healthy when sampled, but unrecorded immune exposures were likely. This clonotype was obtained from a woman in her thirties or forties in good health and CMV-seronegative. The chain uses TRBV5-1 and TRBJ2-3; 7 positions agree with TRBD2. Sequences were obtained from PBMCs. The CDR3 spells CASSLAQPGRAPYF. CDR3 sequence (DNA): TGCGCCAGCAGCTTGGCCCAGCCAGGGAGGGCCCCGTATTTT.